These 3 T cell receptor beta chains were sequenced from one sample in a study of blood T cell repertoires in COVID-19 (dated by TCRdb to the early 2020s). Library generation was performed with the immunoSEQ multiplex PCR assay. TCRdb stores this immuneACCESS table with in-frame sequences only. Part of the clones is absent; in the studies checked, under half of the shortfall reflects unresolved V genes, and no reason is known for the rest. The sample table records under 450,000 clones; roughly four fifths of these occur just once. Of the sample, around 5.1% falls within the top ten clones. Sequences were obtained from PBMCs or T cells enriched from blood (not recorded which). The receptors come from a woman in her forties or fifties who had recovered from COVID-19.

CDR3 DNA: TGTGCCAGCAGTTTACGACCGGGACTAGCGGTATTCCGCTCCTACAATGAGCAGTTCTTC. Translating gives CASSLRPGLAVFRSYNEQFF. The chain recombines TRBV28 with TRBJ2-1; 11 bases agree with TRBD2. The germline gives CDR1 MDHEN, CDR2 SYDVKM. The CDR3 covers 20 residues. After removal of 2 bases from V and 0 bases from J, the junction contained 12 bases not matched to a gene. Drawing the rest from reference TRBV28 and TRBJ2-1, the complete variable domain is DVKVTQSSRYLVKRTGEKVFLECVQDMDHENMFWYRQDPGLGLRLIYFSYDVKMKEKGDIPEGYSVSREKKERFSLILESASTNQTSMYLCASSLRPGLAVFRSYNEQFFGPGTRLTVL.

The V and J genes are TRBV19 and TRBJ2-5, with 8 bases lining up with TRBD1. The CDR3 is 16 residues long. J gave up 2 bases and V 3 bases, and 8 bases lay outside the gene matches. Looked up from germline, CDR1 is LNHDA and CDR2 is SQIVND (reference sequence). The CDR3: CASSITGQGLQETQYF. In nucleotides, the CDR3 is TGTGCCAGTAGTATCACAGGACAGGGCCTACAAGAGACCCAGTACTTC.

The rearrangement joins TRBV2 to TRBJ1-4, with no clear D. From germline, CDR1 is SNHLY and CDR2 FYNNEI. The V gene lost 6 bases and the J gene lost 3 bases, with 11 bases spanning the gap. CDR3 length: 14 amino acids. The CDR3 DNA reads TGTGCCAGCAGAGCGGAAACAGCTAATGAAAAACTGTTTTTT. Its translation is CASRAETANEKLFF.